This T cell receptor (beta chain) appears in the sequencing data of a study of CD8 T cells in ankylosing spondylitis. General study findings and limits: A TCR beta motif of several highly homologous variants seemed to mark ankylosing spondylitis blood.

On this clonotype: Its antigen is unidentified.

TCRdb itself ran the 5' RACE reads through MiXCR, one entry per CDR3 protein. The sample contains around 890,000 distinct CDR3 sequences, approximately 10% of which appear only once. The source of this sequence is a male donor with ankylosing spondylitis. The sample consisted of blood, either unsorted or a sorted T cell fraction (not recorded which).

CDR3: CASSRGGDTTYEQYF. CDR3 sequence (DNA): TGCGCCAGCAGCCGAGGTGGGGACACTACCTACGAGCAGTACTTC. This chain joins TRBV5-1 and TRBJ2-7, with D perhaps TRBD1 (6 bases). The CDR3 runs 15 residues. Germline CDR1 and CDR2: SGHRS and YFSETQ. Between the trimmed V and J ends, which lost 4 bases and 2 bases, there was a span of 16 bases. Full variable domain (remainder filled in from reference TRBV5-1 and TRBJ2-7): KAGVTQTPRYLIKTRGQQVTLSCSPISGHRSVSWYQQTPGQGLQFLFEYFSETQRNKGNFPGRFSGRQFSNSRSEMNVSTLELGDSALYLCASSRGGDTTYEQYFGPGTRLTVT.